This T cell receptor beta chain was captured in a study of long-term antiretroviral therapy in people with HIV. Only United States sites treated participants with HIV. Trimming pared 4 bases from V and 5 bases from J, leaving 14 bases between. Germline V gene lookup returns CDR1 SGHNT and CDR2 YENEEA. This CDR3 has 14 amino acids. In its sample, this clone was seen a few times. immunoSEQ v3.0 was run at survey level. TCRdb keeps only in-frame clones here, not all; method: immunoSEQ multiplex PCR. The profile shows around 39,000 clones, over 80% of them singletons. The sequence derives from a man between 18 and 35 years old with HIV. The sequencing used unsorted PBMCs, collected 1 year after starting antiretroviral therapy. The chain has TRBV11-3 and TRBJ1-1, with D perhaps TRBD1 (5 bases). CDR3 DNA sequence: TGTGCCAGCAGCTCCCGGGAAGGGGCGACTGAAGCTTTCTTT. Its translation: CASSSREGATEAFF.